This record looks at one T cell receptor beta chain sequence and its context. Its cognate antigen has yet to be identified. One base away there is no much larger clone; base qualities are not given. Receptors were amplified or captured by the immunoSEQ multiplex PCR assay. The table was pulled from immuneACCESS by TCRdb, which kept in-frame rearrangements only. Such tables lose some clones; where checked, under half of the loss comes from unresolved V genes, and the rest has no known cause. Within this sample are 35,000 to 45,000 clones, with roughly 89% of them counted one time only. 0.45% to 0.5% of the sample goes to the ten largest clones. The data were taken from a study of T cell changes during pregnancy in multiple sclerosis (dated by TCRdb to the late 2010s). A note on the overall study: The study looked at changes in the T cell repertoire across pregnancy in women with multiple sclerosis.

CDR3 length: 14 amino acids, cysteine to phenylalanine. Of all the DNA, just the CDR3 is kept, 42 bases in frame from base 1. CDR1 and CDR2, looked up from the germline V gene, are SGHRS and YFSETQ. Trimming removed 3 bases from V and 5 bases from J; the gene matches leave 3 bases unexplained. This receptor chain uses TRBV5-1 and TRBJ2-2; TRBD2 fits 8 bases in the junction. This sequence was found in a female donor in good health, enrolled as a control in a pregnancy study. The source was CD4+ T cells from peripheral blood mononuclear cells, collected in the second trimester of pregnancy. The DNA sequence is as follows: TGCGCCAGCAGCTCACGCGGGGGGACCGGGGAGCTGTTTTTT. This codes for CASSSRGGTGELFF.